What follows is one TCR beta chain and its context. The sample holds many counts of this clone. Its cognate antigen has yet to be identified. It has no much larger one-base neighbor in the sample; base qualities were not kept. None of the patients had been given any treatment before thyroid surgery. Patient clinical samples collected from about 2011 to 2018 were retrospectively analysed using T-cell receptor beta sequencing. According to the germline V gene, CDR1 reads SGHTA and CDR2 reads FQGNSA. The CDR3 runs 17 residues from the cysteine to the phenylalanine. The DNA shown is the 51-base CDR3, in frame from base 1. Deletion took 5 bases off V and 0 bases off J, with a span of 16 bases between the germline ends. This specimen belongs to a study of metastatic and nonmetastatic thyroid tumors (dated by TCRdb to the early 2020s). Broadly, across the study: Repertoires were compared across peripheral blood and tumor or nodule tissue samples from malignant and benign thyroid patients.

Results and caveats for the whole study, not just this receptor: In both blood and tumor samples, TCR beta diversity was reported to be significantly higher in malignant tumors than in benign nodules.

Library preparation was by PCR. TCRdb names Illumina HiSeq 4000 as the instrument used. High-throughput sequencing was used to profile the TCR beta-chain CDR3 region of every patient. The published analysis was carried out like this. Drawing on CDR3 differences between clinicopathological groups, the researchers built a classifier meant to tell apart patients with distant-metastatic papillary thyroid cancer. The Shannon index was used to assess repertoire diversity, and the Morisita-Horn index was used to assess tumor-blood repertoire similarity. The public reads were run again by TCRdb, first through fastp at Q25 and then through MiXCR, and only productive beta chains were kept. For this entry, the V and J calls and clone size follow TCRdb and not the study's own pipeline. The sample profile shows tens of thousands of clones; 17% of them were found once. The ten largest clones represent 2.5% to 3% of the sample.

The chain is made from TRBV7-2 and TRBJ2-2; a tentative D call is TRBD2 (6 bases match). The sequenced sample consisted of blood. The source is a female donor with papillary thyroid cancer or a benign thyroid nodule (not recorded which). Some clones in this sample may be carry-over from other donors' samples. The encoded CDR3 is CASSPARGTTNTGELFF. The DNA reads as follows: TGTGCCAGCAGCCCGGCACGGGGGACGACGAACACCGGGGAGCTGTTTTTT.